This passage covers 8 T cell receptor beta chains from one sample sequenced in a study of blood T cell repertoires in COVID-19 (TCRdb year 2020). Library creation used the immunoSEQ multiplex PCR assay. Sourced from immuneACCESS, this table was stored by TCRdb with only in-frame sequences that have V and J called. A share of the clones is absent; for the studies checked, an unresolved V gene accounts for under half, and the remainder has no known explanation. The sample yields a few hundred thousand clones; 80% to 85% were counted once. Roughly 2.3% of the sample is taken by the ten largest. The sequenced sample consisted of peripheral blood. All receptors derive from a woman aged 60-75 years with acute or convalescent COVID-19.

The table lists this clone with a few counts. This same CDR3 is encoded by further DNA sequences in the sample. The chain carries TRBV5-1 and TRBJ1-1, with 8 bases matching TRBD1. The CDR3 is made up of 14 amino acids. Germline V CDR1 and CDR2: SGHRS, YFSETQ. Losses at the gene ends were 4 bases for V and 1 base for J; bases not matched to a gene: 3. The CDR3 DNA is TGCGCCAGCAGCCCCGGACAGGGGAACACTGAAGCTTTCTTT. Translation: CASSPGQGNTEAFF.

The rearrangement links TRBV6-5 to TRBJ1-1; 7 positions agree with TRBD1. Germline CDR1 reads MNHEY; CDR2 reads SVGAGI. With 5 bases clipped from V and 0 bases from J, the junction kept 6 bases outside the gene matches. The CDR3 is 15 amino acids. The CDR3 DNA follows: TGTGCCAGCAGTCAACCAGGGGGTGTGAACACTGAAGCTTTCTTT. Translated: CASSQPGGVNTEAFF.

The chain links TRBV18 to TRBJ1-6; tentatively, D is TRBD1 (6 bases). V was cut by 8 bases and J by 9 bases, with 17 bases left in between. Germline V lookup: CDR1 KGHSH, CDR2 LQKENI. The CDR3 is made up of 14 amino acids. Here the CDR3 reads CASTRDTSRSPLHF. The CDR3 nucleotides are TGTGCCAGCACTAGGGACACATCGCGTTCACCCCTCCACTTT.

This sequence joins TRBV5-1 and TRBJ2-3; 9 nucleotides match TRBD2. The ends lost 1 base at V and 4 bases at J; junction bases unmatched: 7. The CDR3 is made up of 16 amino acids. The germline CDR1 and CDR2 sequences are SGHRS and YFSETQ. The CDR3 region is CASSLLKRGAADTQYF. The CDR3 nucleotides are TGCGCCAGCAGCTTGTTGAAGCGGGGGGCGGCAGATACGCAGTATTTT. Full variable domain (missing parts from reference TRBV5-1 and TRBJ2-3): KAGVTQTPRYLIKTRGQQVTLSCSPISGHRSVSWYQQTPGQGLQFLFEYFSETQRNKGNFPGRFSGRQFSNSRSEMNVSTLELGDSALYLCASSLLKRGAADTQYFGPGTRLTVL.

The V gene is TRBV6-2 or TRBV6-3, the J gene TRBJ2-1, with D possibly being TRBD1 (6 bases). Trimming left V 6 bases short and J 0 bases short, with 15 bases between. Germline V gene sequence: CDR1 MNHEY, CDR2 SVGEGT. CDR3 size: 16 residues. Here the CDR3 DNA reads TGTGCCAGCAGCCGATACAGGGAGAGCTCCTACAATGAGCAGTTCTTC. This sequence encodes CASSRYRESSYNEQFF.

The rearrangement joins TRBV9 to TRBJ1-1; D might be TRBD1 (6 bases). The germline V gene encodes CDR1 SGDLS and CDR2 YYNGEE. This CDR3 comprises 14 residues. Trimming removed 0 bases from V and 4 bases from J, with 10 bases in between. For the CDR3, the DNA is TGTGCCAGCAGCGTAGTTACAGGGCCCACTGAAGCTTTCTTT. Its protein product is CASSVVTGPTEAFF.

J is TRBJ2-3 and V is TRBV5-1; perhaps TRBD2 as D (5 bases). Per germline, CDR1 SGHRS and CDR2 YFSETQ. CDR3 length equals 16 residues. V lost 0 bases, J lost 2 bases, and 13 bases lay in between. Here the CDR3 reads CASSLEQRSYTDTQYF. The CDR3 bases are TGCGCCAGCAGCTTGGAGCAGCGGAGCTACACAGATACGCAGTATTTT.

In nucleotides, the CDR3 is TGCGCCAGCAGCTTAACATCCGGGACAGGGCAAGAGACCCAGTACTTC. Its translation: CASSLTSGTGQETQYF. This chain uses TRBV5-1 with TRBJ2-5, with 9 bases matching TRBD1. The V gene's germline CDR1 is SGHRS and CDR2 YFSETQ. This CDR3 is built from 16 residues. The junction had 7 bases not matched to a gene; V was cut back by 2 bases and J by 2 bases.